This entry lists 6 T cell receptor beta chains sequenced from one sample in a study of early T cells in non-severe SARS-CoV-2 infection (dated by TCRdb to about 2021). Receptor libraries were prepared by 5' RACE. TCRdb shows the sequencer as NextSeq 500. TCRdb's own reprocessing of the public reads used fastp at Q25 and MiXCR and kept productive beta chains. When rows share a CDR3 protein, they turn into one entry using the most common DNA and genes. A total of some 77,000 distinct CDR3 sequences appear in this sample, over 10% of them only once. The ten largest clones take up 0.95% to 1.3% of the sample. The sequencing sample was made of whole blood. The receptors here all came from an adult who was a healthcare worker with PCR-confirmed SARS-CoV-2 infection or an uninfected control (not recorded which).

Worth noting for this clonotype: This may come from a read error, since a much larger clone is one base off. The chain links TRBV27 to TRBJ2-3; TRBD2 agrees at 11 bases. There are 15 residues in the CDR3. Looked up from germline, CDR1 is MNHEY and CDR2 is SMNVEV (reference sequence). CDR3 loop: CTSSLGLAGGNTQYF. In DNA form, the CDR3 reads TGTACCAGCAGTTTAGGGCTAGCGGGAGGAAATACGCAGTATTTT.

The CDR3 DNA follows: TGTGCCAGCAGCTTAATTAGAGGCCGCCAGGGCGAGCAGTACTTC. This codes for CASSLIRGRQGEQYF. The rearrangement links TRBV7-2 to TRBJ2-7; a possible D gene is TRBD1 (5 bases). Trimming took 2 bases from V and 6 from J, leaving 17 bases between them. Germline V lookup: CDR1 SGHTA, CDR2 FQGNSA. The CDR3 is 15 amino acids.

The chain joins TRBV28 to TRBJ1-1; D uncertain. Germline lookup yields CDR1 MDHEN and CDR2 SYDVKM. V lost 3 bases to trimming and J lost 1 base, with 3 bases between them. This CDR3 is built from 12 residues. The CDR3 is CASSLTNTEAFF. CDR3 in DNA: TGTGCCAGCAGTTTGACGAACACTGAAGCTTTCTTT.

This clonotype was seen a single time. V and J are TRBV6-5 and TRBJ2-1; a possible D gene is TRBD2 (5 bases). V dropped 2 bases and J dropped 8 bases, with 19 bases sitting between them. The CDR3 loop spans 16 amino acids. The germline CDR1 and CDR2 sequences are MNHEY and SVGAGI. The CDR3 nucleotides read TGTGCCAGCAGTTACAATGCGGGCCTTACAATGCATGAGCAGTTCTTC. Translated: CASSYNAGLTMHEQFF.

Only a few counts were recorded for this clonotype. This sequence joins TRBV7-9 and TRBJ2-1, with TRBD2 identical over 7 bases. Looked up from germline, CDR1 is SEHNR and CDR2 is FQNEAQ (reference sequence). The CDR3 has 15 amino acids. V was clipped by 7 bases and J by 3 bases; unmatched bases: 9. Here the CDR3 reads CASNVVRGDYNEQFF. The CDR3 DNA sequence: TGTGCCAGCAACGTCGTCCGGGGGGACTACAATGAGCAGTTCTTC.

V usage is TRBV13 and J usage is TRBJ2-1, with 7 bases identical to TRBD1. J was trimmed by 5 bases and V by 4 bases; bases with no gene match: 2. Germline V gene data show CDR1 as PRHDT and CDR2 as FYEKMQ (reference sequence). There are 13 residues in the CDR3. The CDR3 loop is CASSWDRNNEQFF. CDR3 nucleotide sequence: TGTGCCAGCAGCTGGGACAGAAACAATGAGCAGTTCTTC. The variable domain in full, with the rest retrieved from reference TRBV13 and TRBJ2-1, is AAGVIQSPRHLIKEKRETATLKCYPIPRHDTVYWYQQGPGQDPQFLISFYEKMQSDKGSIPDRFSAQQFSDYHSELNMSSLELGDSALYFCASSWDRNNEQFFGPGTRLTVL.